The source of this T cell receptor (beta chain) is a study of T cell changes during pregnancy in multiple sclerosis. Data came from immunoSEQ multiplex PCR; TCRdb stores just in-frame clones and leaves some out. The sample records approximately 71,000 clones, over 85% being singletons. The CDR3 is 15 amino acids. Germline V gene data show CDR1 as SGHNT and CDR2 as YENEEA. The V segment lost 5 bases and the J segment 2 bases; nucleotides outside the gene matches: 3. Material: peripheral blood, obtained in the second trimester of pregnancy. This clonotype originated in a female donor with multiple sclerosis, enrolled in a pregnancy study. This chain uses TRBV11-3 with TRBJ2-6, with 7 nucleotides matching TRBD1. CDR3 DNA sequence: TGTGCCAGCAGCCGAACAGGGGCTGGGGCCAACGTCCTGACTTTC. This translates into CASSRTGAGANVLTF.